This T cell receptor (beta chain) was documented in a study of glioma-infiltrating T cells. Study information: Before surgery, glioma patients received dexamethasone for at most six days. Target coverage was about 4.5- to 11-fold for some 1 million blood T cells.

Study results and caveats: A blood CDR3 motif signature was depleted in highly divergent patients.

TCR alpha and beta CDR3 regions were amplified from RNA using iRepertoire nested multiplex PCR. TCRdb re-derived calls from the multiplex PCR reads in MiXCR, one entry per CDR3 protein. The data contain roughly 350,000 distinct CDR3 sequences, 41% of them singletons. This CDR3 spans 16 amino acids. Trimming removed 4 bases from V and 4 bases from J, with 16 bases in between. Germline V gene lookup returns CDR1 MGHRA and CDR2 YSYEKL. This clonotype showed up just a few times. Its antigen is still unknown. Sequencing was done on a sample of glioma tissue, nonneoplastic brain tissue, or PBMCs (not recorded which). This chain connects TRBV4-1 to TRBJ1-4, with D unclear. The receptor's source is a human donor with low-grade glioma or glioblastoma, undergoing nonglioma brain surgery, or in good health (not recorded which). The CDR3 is CASSRLPTRLNEKLFF. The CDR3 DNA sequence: TGCGCCAGCAGCCGCCTCCCGACACGCCTTAATGAAAAACTGTTTTTT.